This T cell receptor (beta chain) derives from a study of blood T cells in healthy people across ages (dated by TCRdb to about 2015). Regarding the research as a whole: In model experiments, roughly one uniquely barcoded TCR beta cDNA molecule per two T cells was captured by template switching. To track age-related changes in TCR beta repertoire diversity, the study relied on deep sequencing normalized with unique cDNA molecular identifiers. The donors were split into four age groups: young (average 16 years), middle-aged (more than 35), aged (about 62) and long-lived (approximately 89). To avoid experimental bias, donors of different ages were distributed randomly across sequencing lanes. The study analyzed two additional independent replicas of 1 million unique cDNA reads from the same blood draw for two donors, one aged 18 to 29 and one aged 80 or older.

The library relied on 5' RACE. Instrument on record: Illumina HiSeq 2500. A second PCR of about 6 to 12 cycles was run with a J-beta primer mix and a sample-barcoded 5' primer. A template-switch 5' adaptor carrying 12 random nucleotides introduced a unique molecular identifier onto each TCR beta cDNA molecule. Each sample yielded at least 2.5 million CDR3-containing paired-end reads. First-strand cDNA was synthesized from all RNA with the Mint cDNA synthesis kit, primed by a TRBC-specific oligonucleotide. After uracil-DNA glycosylase treatment, a first 18-cycle PCR used universal primers M1SS and BC2_uni_R on all cDNA. Concerning the study's data processing: For normalization, 1 million high-quality reads were randomly selected from each sample, with every read carrying a distinct molecular identifier. Reads sharing molecular identifiers were discarded rather than binned into consensus sequences. MiTCR, set to a Q25 quality threshold and the strictest error-elimination algorithm, was used for CDR3 identification, clonotype clustering and error correction. A nonparametric unseen species model with Euler transformation was used to estimate lower-bound total TCR beta diversity. TCRdb handled the public reads itself, with Q25 trimming in fastp and clone calling in MiXCR, and kept productive beta chains. Each entry is one CDR3 protein sequence, shown with its most common DNA and genes. TCRdb, not the original authors, processed these V and J calls. This sample gives over 1.5 million distinct CDR3 sequences in total; around half of them show up just once. In total, the top ten clones hold over 2% of the sample.

Of note for this clonotype: Its antigen target is currently unknown. Base quality data are lacking; no much larger clone is found one base away.

Beyond this particular receptor, the publication reports: Estimates of total diversity based on one million sequenced T cells were considered lower bounds and underestimates. Observed TCR beta diversity per million T cells fell roughly linearly with age, and a significant reduction was already apparent by age about 38. The CMV infection status of donors was not known, potentially confounding age-related changes in expanded clonotypes. Bulk unsorted PBMC profiling prevented conclusive comparison of naive and antigen-experienced compartments. Observed TCR beta diversity correlated strongly with the percentage of naive T cells measured by flow cytometry. Compared with the aged group, the long-lived group had more naive CD4+ T cells, fewer expanded clones and increased TCR diversity, a pattern suggesting age selection.

Spanning cysteine to phenylalanine, the CDR3 consists of 16 amino acids. Only the CDR3 part of the read is kept: 48 bases, read in frame from the first base. The V and J ends are trimmed by 0 bases and 2 bases, leaving 12 bases between them. The germline V gene supplies CDR1 KGHDR and CDR2 SFDVKD. The donors were roughly 40 Caucasian individuals from Russia, aged roughly 6 to 100 years, who were systemically healthy. Approximately 9.3 milliliters of peripheral blood were drawn from each donor into EDTA-treated Vacutainer tubes. Ficoll-Paque density-gradient centrifugation was used to isolate PBMCs, with at least 7 million obtained per sample. Total RNA, at least 6 micrograms per sample, was extracted from PBMCs with Trizol reagent. For every donor, flow cytometry on a PBMC aliquot measured the percentage of naive CD45RAhigh/CD27high T cells.

The V and J segments used are TRBV24-1 and TRBJ2-5, with a weak D call of TRBD2 (6 bases match). Sequenced input: blood. This TCR came from a middle-aged woman in good health. In nucleotides, the sequence is TGTGCCACCAGTGATTTGGGGATCGGGGGTCAAGAGACCCAGTACTTC. This translates into CATSDLGIGGQETQYF.